Below, 25 T cell receptor beta chains from the same sample are listed, as sequenced in a study of vaccination and CD4 T cells after COVID-19. The assay that was used to sequence DNA from cultured CD4+ T cells was the Oncomine TCR Beta short-read assay. TCRdb itself ran the PCR reads through MiXCR, one entry per CDR3 protein. This sample carries roughly 15,000 distinct CDR3 sequences, roughly two fifths of them seen once, and the ten largest clones take roughly 8.8%. Documented treatment: approximately 9-day PBMC culture with coronavirus spike peptide pools or control peptides (ViraFEST assay). Their antigens remain unidentified. Sequenced sample: CD4+ T cells from blood, cultured in vitro. These receptor sequences come from a human donor who had recovered from COVID-19.

CDR3 amino acids: CASSLVSGANVLTF. The DNA for the CDR3 is TGTGCCAGCAGCCTAGTATCTGGGGCCAACGTCCTGACTTTC. The chain employs TRBV3-1 and TRBJ2-6; D is unresolved. Trimming removed 4 bases at V and 1 base at J, with 5 bases between. The CDR3 loop spans 14 amino acids. CDR1 and CDR2 from the germline V gene are LGHDT and YNNKEL (reference sequence). The variable domain in full, completed from reference TRBV3-1 and TRBJ2-6, reads DTAVSQTPKYLVTQMGNDKSIKCEQNLGHDTMYWYKQDSKKFLKIMFSYNNKELIINETVPNRFSPKSPDKAHLNLHINSLELGDSAVYFCASSLVSGANVLTFGAGSRLTVL.

The chain carries TRBV10-3 and TRBJ1-1; D uncertain. The CDR3 spans 15 residues. V lost 2 bases, J lost 0 bases, and 10 bases lay in between. The germline CDR1 and CDR2 sequences are ENHRY and SYGVKD. Here the CDR3 DNA reads TGTGCCATCAGTGAGGCGGCGGCCATGAACACTGAAGCTTTCTTT. This gives the protein CAISEAAAMNTEAFF.

V and J are TRBV19 and TRBJ1-2; TRBD1 agrees at 7 bases. Trimming cost V 8 bases and J 3 bases; bases outside gene matches: 9. CDR3 length: 14 residues. CDR1 and CDR2 (germline): LNHDA, SQIVND (reference sequence). CDR3 in DNA: TGTGCCAGTCAGAACACGGACAGGTACTATGGCTACACCTTC. Translating gives CASQNTDRYYGYTF.

This clonotype was detected only a few times. The genes are TRBV5-6 and TRBJ1-1; D gene ambiguous. Deletions cut 9 bases from V and 0 bases from J, with 21 bases between. The germline V gene has CDR1 SGHDT and CDR2 YYEEEE. This CDR3 comprises 16 residues. The CDR3 DNA follows: TGTGCCACCACGATAACCGACGGATTCATGAACACTGAAGCTTTCTTT. It translates to CATTITDGFMNTEAFF.

The chain carries TRBV14 and TRBJ2-3; a weak D match, TRBD1 (7 bases). V gave up 5 bases and J gave up 4 bases, with 16 bases separating them. Germline V gives CDR1 SGHDN, CDR2 FVKESK. This CDR3 is 15 amino acids long. In DNA, the CDR3 is TGTGCCAGCAGCTCAGGGGGGCAGAGGGCAGATACGCAGTATTTT. Protein sequence: CASSSGGQRADTQYF. Looking up the rest from reference TRBV14 and TRBJ2-3 gives the full variable domain: EAGVTQFPSHSVIEKGQTVTLRCDPISGHDNLYWYRRVMGKEIKFLLHFVKESKQDESGMPNNRFLAERTGGTYSTLKVQPAELEDSGVYFCASSSGGQRADTQYFGPGTRLTVL.

The sample holds one count of this clonotype. The V and J genes are TRBV2 and TRBJ2-7; 13 bases are shared with TRBD2. The CDR3 totals 15 residues. V lost 7 bases, J lost 5 bases, and 8 bases stayed unmatched. Germline assignment: CDR1 SNHLY and CDR2 FYNNEI. Written as DNA, the CDR3 is TGTGCCAGCAAAGGACTAGCGGGAGTTAGAGACGAGCAGTACTTC. This codes for CASKGLAGVRDEQYF. The full variable domain, in which reference TRBV2 and TRBJ2-7 provide the parts outside the CDR3, is EPEVTQTPSHQVTQMGQEVILRCVPISNHLYFYWYRQILGQKVEFLVSFYNNEISEKSEIFDDQFSVERPDGSNFTLKIRSTKLEDSAMYFCASKGLAGVRDEQYFGPGTRLTVT.

This clonotype was found a few times. CDR3 loop: CASSLRGRGYGYTF. As DNA, the CDR3 is TGTGCCAGCAGCTTACGGGGCAGGGGGTATGGCTACACCTTC. V is TRBV7-2 and J is TRBJ1-2, with 7 bases matching TRBD1. Unmatched junction bases numbered 5, after V lost 2 bases and J lost 5 bases. CDR3 length: 14 amino acids. The germline V gene encodes CDR1 SGHTA and CDR2 FQGNSA.

The V gene is TRBV20-1, the J gene TRBJ1-2, with 9 bases identical to TRBD1. V lost 0 bases, J lost 1 base, and 3 bases stayed unmatched. The CDR3 runs 15 residues. Germline CDR1 and CDR2: DFQATT and SNEGSKA (reference sequence). CDR3 in amino acids: CSARDQTGGNYGYTF. Written as DNA, the CDR3 is TGCAGTGCTAGAGATCAGACAGGGGGTAACTATGGCTACACCTTC.

V and J are TRBV24-1 and TRBJ1-5; 7 positions agree with TRBD1. This CDR3 is built from 17 residues. The J segment lost 2 bases and the V segment lost 7 bases, leaving 13 bases of the junction unmatched. From germline, CDR1 is KGHDR and CDR2 SFDVKD. For the CDR3, the DNA is TGTGCCACCAGCCGGACAGGTCCAGGGGGAGGCAATCAGCCCCAGCATTTT. Translated: CATSRTGPGGGNQPQHF.

J is TRBJ1-5 and V is TRBV6-1, with D uncertain. V was pared by 6 bases and J by 4 bases, with 13 bases between. Germline lookup yields CDR1 MNHNS and CDR2 SASEGT. CDR3 length: 14 residues. The CDR3 DNA reads as TGTGCCAGCAGATCCCTGGCGGGAAATCAGCCCCAGCATTTT. It yields the protein CASRSLAGNQPQHF.

This clonotype is deemed medium-sized. The chain recombines TRBV24-1 with TRBJ1-5; TRBD1 is a possible D gene (5 bases). Germline loops: CDR1 KGHDR, CDR2 SFDVKD. This CDR3 spans 14 amino acids. Trimming stripped 4 bases from V and 5 bases from J, with 11 bases between. This CDR3 is CATSEQGYDQPQHF. The CDR3 nucleotides read TGTGCCACCAGTGAGCAGGGTTACGATCAGCCCCAGCATTTT.

The chain has TRBV20-1 and TRBJ2-7; D is perhaps TRBD1 (5 bases). Germline lookup yields CDR1 DFQATT and CDR2 SNEGSKA (reference sequence). The CDR3 is made up of 12 amino acids. V was clipped by 4 bases and J by 6 bases, with 13 bases between them. CDR3: CSATGLEVEQYF. In nucleotides, the CDR3 is TGCAGTGCTACAGGGCTCGAGGTCGAGCAGTACTTC.

The rearrangement links TRBV6-1 to TRBJ1-6; perhaps TRBD1 as D (5 bases). The ends were cut back, 4 bases at V and 7 bases at J, with 11 bases in the middle. Germline assignment: CDR1 MNHNS and CDR2 SASEGT. The CDR3 extends over 14 amino acids. CDR3 DNA: TGTGCCAGCAGTGGGCACAGGCAAAATTCACCCCTCCACTTT. Its protein is CASSGHRQNSPLHF.

The chain recombines TRBV6-5 with TRBJ2-1, with 12 bases aligning to TRBD2. V dropped 0 bases and J dropped 10; count of bases not matched to a gene: 7. Germline assignment: CDR1 MNHEY and CDR2 SVGAGI. The CDR3 runs 16 residues. CDR3 sequence (DNA): TGTGCCAGCAGTTACTCGACTAGCGGGAGTCACGGGGAGCAGTTCTTC. Translated, it gives CASSYSTSGSHGEQFF.

This clonotype was seen a single time. The chain couples TRBV19 to TRBJ2-7, with 9 bases that match TRBD1. Losses at the gene ends were 4 bases for V and 6 bases for J; bases not matched to a gene: 10. Germline values: CDR1 LNHDA, CDR2 SQIVND (reference sequence). This CDR3 region has 15 residues. CDR3 sequence: CASSRTRDRVFEQYF. The CDR3 region has the DNA TGTGCCAGTAGTAGGACACGGGACAGGGTTTTCGAGCAGTACTTC.

The genes are TRBV2 and TRBJ1-1; 9 bases match TRBD1. This CDR3 spans 14 amino acids. Germline CDR1 reads SNHLY; CDR2 reads FYNNEI. V gave up 5 bases and J gave up 7 bases; unmatched junction bases: 8. The CDR3 nucleotides are TGTGCCAGCAGTTTTGGGACAGGGATGAGTGAAGCTTTCTTT. Translation: CASSFGTGMSEAFF. Full variable domain (rest looked up from reference TRBV2 and TRBJ1-1): EPEVTQTPSHQVTQMGQEVILRCVPISNHLYFYWYRQILGQKVEFLVSFYNNEISEKSEIFDDQFSVERPDGSNFTLKIRSTKLEDSAMYFCASSFGTGMSEAFFGQGTRLTVV.

CDR3 DNA sequence: TGCAGTGCTAGGGCTAGCGGGGTTTTGTCAGATACGCAGTATTTT. This sequence encodes CSARASGVLSDTQYF. The chain couples TRBV20-1 to TRBJ2-3; 9 bases are shared with TRBD2. Unmatched junction bases numbered 8, after V lost 3 bases and J lost 4 bases. This CDR3 comprises 15 residues. CDR1 is DFQATT and CDR2 is SNEGSKA in the germline V gene (reference sequence).

The gene calls are TRBV7-3 and TRBJ2-2; the D gene is possibly TRBD1 (6 bases). Trimming pared 5 bases from V and 6 bases from J, leaving 22 bases between. Germline assignment: CDR1 SGHTA and CDR2 FQGTGA. CDR3 length: 17 amino acids. CDR3 coding DNA: TGTGCCAGCAGCCCGAAAAGTACAGGGAGACGACCCGGGGAGCTGTTTTTT. Amino acid sequence: CASSPKSTGRRPGELFF. Together with reference TRBV7-3 and TRBJ2-2, the CDR3 gives the full variable domain: GAGVSQTPSNKVTEKGKYVELRCDPISGHTALYWYRQSLGQGPEFLIYFQGTGAADDSGLPNDRFFAVRPEGSVSTLKIQRTERGDSAVYLCASSPKSTGRRPGELFFGEGSRLTVL.

The J gene is TRBJ2-7, the V gene TRBV12-3 or TRBV12-4; 11 nucleotides align to TRBD2. The CDR3 runs 14 residues. V lost 6 bases and J lost 2; bases outside the gene matches: 3. As DNA, the CDR3 is TGTGCCAGCAGCCGTAGCGGGAGGGCCTACGAGCAGTACTTC. It encodes CASSRSGRAYEQYF.

The rearrangement joins TRBV12-2 to TRBJ2-1. TRBV12-2 is marked as a pseudogene. The CDR3 covers 15 residues. The CDR3 here is CASRPRGLDKYEQFF. DNA for the CDR3: TGTGCAAGTCGCCCTCGGGGATTGGATAAGTATGAGCAGTTCTTC.

By share, this clonotype ranks as medium-sized (0.01 to 0.1%). The chain employs TRBV12-3 or TRBV12-4 and TRBJ2-5; 8 nucleotides line up with TRBD2. V was clipped by 5 bases and J by 2 bases; unmatched bases: 10. The CDR3 totals 16 residues. The CDR3 DNA reads as TGTGCCAGCAGTCATAGCGGGAAAGGGTCACAAGAGACCCAGTACTTC. This codes for CASSHSGKGSQETQYF.

The gene calls are TRBV12-3 or TRBV12-4 and TRBJ1-2, with D possibly being TRBD1 (6 bases). This CDR3 has 13 amino acids. V was pared by 1 base and J by 12 bases, with 15 bases between. The CDR3 coding sequence is TGTGCCAGCAGTTTAGGGCTCGGACAGCCCCACACCTTC. Translation gives CASSLGLGQPHTF.

The gene calls are TRBV6-4 and TRBJ2-7; no clear D gene. The germline V gene encodes CDR1 MRHNA and CDR2 SNTAGT. This CDR3 is 8 amino acids long. Trimming shortened V by 9 bases and J by 6 bases, and 3 bases separated the two germline ends. The CDR3 protein is CARAEQYF. In nucleotides, the CDR3 is TGTGCCAGAGCCGAGCAGTACTTC.

This clonotype was counted between two and nine times. V gene TRBV12-3 or TRBV12-4 combines with J gene TRBJ2-5, with 10 bases fitting TRBD2. The V and J ends lost 2 bases and 3 bases, in that order; junction bases with no gene match: 6. The CDR3 spans 16 residues. The CDR3 bases are TGTGCCAGCAGTTTAAATAGCGGGGGGCCAAAAGAGACCCAGTACTTC. It is translated as CASSLNSGGPKETQYF.

This clonotype has only a few counts. This rearrangement joins TRBV2 to TRBJ1-2; D remains unclear. With 10 bases removed from V and 4 bases from J, the gap between germline ends came to 13 bases. Germline lookup yields CDR1 SNHLY and CDR2 FYNNEI. The CDR3 runs to 12 residues. The DNA of the CDR3 is TGTGCCACCCGCCTCGCCGCCTATGGCTACACCTTC. Its protein product is CATRLAAYGYTF.